This T cell receptor (beta chain) originates from a study of blood T cells in healthy people across ages. Together with a sample-barcoded 5' primer, a J-beta primer mix was included in a second PCR lasting 7 to 11 cycles. TCRdb reanalysed the 5' RACE reads using MiXCR and keeps one entry per CDR3 protein. This sample has around 1,000,000 distinct CDR3 sequences, with roughly a quarter found just once. The same data also contributed to another study, on T cells of mothers and their children. Per that study: No T cell clones of persistent microchimeric origin were detected.

Sequencing was carried out using blood. The source of this sequence is a girl aged 2 to 9 in good health.

CDR3 sequence: CATSDLLGGAFF. CDR3 DNA sequence: TGTGCCACCAGTGATTTGCTTGGGGGAGCTTTCTTT. The chain joins TRBV24-1 to TRBJ1-1; D may be TRBD1 (5 bases). The V end was cut by 0 bases, the J end by 10 bases, with 8 bases between. Germline CDR1 and CDR2: KGHDR and SFDVKD. The CDR3 sequence is 12 residues long.